This is a list of T cell receptor beta chains from one sample in a study of blood T cell repertoires in COVID-19. Libraries were prepared by immunoSEQ multiplex PCR; TCRdb keeps only in-frame clonotypes and omits some of them. The repertoire holds almost 30,000 clones, with 80% to 90% as singletons. The sequencing input was peripheral blood. These receptors all come from a human donor in a cohort sampled during active COVID-19. Both conserved end residues are trimmed from each CDR3. Each record gives: CDR3 protein, V gene, D gene, J gene. A D gene is named only where the DNA matches it firmly.

CDR3: ASSVVSAGAWLDTQY
V: TRBV2
D: TRBD2
J: TRBJ2-3

CDR3: SVSSTVDRAHYEQY
V: TRBV29-1
D: TRBD1
J: TRBJ2-7

CDR3: ASSSINQPQH
V: TRBV10-2
D: .
J: TRBJ1-5

CDR3: ATSRDRLNTGELF
V: TRBV15
D: TRBD1
J: TRBJ2-2

CDR3: ASSLAGRGRQETQY
V: TRBV5-1
D: TRBD1
J: TRBJ2-5

CDR3: ASSIDSRTGSNEQY
V: TRBV7-2
D: TRBD1
J: TRBJ2-7

CDR3: ASSLGSSGGQETQY
V: TRBV11-3
D: TRBD2
J: TRBJ2-5

CDR3: ASSLSGTLLMGDQPQH
V: TRBV28
D: .
J: TRBJ1-5

CDR3: ASSLVGGGSYEQY
V: TRBV7-6
D: TRBD2
J: TRBJ2-7

CDR3: ASSQDYRGSFGYT
V: TRBV4-3
D: TRBD1
J: TRBJ1-2

CDR3: ASRTTGAQETQY
V: TRBV19
D: TRBD1
J: TRBJ2-5